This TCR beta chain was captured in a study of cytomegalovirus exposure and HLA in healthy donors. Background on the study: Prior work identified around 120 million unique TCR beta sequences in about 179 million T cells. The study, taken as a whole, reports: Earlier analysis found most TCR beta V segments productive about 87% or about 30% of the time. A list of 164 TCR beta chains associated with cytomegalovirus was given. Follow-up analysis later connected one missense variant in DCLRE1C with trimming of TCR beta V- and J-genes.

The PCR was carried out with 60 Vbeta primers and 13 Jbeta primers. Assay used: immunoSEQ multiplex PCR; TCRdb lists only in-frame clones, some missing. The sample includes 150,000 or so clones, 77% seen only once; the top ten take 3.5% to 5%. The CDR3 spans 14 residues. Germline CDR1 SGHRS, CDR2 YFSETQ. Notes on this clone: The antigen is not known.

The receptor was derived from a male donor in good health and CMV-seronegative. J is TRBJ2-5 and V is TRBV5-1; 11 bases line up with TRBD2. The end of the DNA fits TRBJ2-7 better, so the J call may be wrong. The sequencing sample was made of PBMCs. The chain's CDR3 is CASSDTSGSDEQYF. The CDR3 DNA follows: TGCGCCAGCAGCGACACTAGCGGGAGCGACGAGCAGTACTTC.